This T cell receptor (beta chain) appears in the sequencing data of a study of early T cells in non-severe SARS-CoV-2 infection. In the study overall: The chains were unpaired, and the sequenced material was bulk RNA from unsorted whole blood.

Attachment of unique molecular identifiers was made to individual cDNA molecules. Each CDR3 protein is one row after TCRdb ran MiXCR on the 5' RACE reads. The sample carries roughly 69,000 distinct CDR3 sequences, approximately 9.2% recorded once. On this clonotype: What it binds is unknown.

Study-level points and caveats: VDJdb matching favored anti-spike CD8 responses, missing private and CD4 specificities.

The CDR3 sequence is 15 residues long. V lost 6 bases, J lost 1 base, and 9 bases stayed unmatched. In germline, CDR1 is SGHTA, CDR2 FQGNSA. The receptor comes from an adult who was a healthcare worker with PCR-confirmed SARS-CoV-2 infection or an uninfected control (not recorded which). The source was whole blood, collected at baseline. The chain is built from TRBV7-2 and TRBJ2-7; 7 nucleotides match TRBD1. CDR3 bases: TGTGCCAGCAGACCTACACCGACAGGGTCCTACGAGCAGTACTTC. Its protein is CASRPTPTGSYEQYF.